The 6 T cell receptor beta chains reported below all come from one sample, sequenced in a study of human T cells and chemical hapten exposure. A single record per CDR3 protein comes from TCRdb applying MiXCR to the RACE reads. Of roughly 380,000 distinct CDR3 sequences in the sample, approximately 5.1% were seen once. Time point given: pre-sensitization, week 0. Treatment defined: therapeutic diphenylcyclopropenone sensitization with weekly scalp DPC. The specimen was whole blood, collected in connection with sensitization to the hapten diphenylcyclopropenone (DPC). The origin of the receptors is a woman between 50 and 59 years old with alopecia areata. Some clones in this sample may be carry-over from other donors' samples.

This clonotype was picked up a small number of times. V is TRBV4-3 and J is TRBJ1-5; TRBD1 might be the D (6 bases). The CDR3 has 15 amino acids. Per germline, CDR1 LGHNA and CDR2 YSLEER. V dropped 0 bases and J dropped 5 bases, with 11 bases sitting between them. CDR3 loop: CASSQERGGHQPQHF. DNA for the CDR3: TGCGCCAGCAGCCAAGAGCGTGGGGGGCATCAGCCCCAGCATTTT.

This clonotype came up many times. The CDR3 is CASSFEGYEQFF. The CDR3 DNA follows: TGTGCCAGCAGCTTCGAAGGGTATGAGCAGTTCTTC. This chain uses TRBV5-5 with TRBJ2-1; D gene unclear. CDR1 is SGHKS, CDR2 YYEKEE, per germline (reference sequence). The ends were cut back, 2 bases at V and 8 bases at J, with 8 bases in the middle. This CDR3 region has 12 residues.

The chain joins TRBV4-3 to TRBJ2-1, with 9 nucleotides matching TRBD1. The CDR3 length is 15 residues. J was trimmed by 8 bases and V by 0 bases; bases with no gene match: 5. Germline assignment: CDR1 LGHNA and CDR2 YSLEER. The CDR3 DNA is TGCGCCAGCAGCCAAGATGCGGGGACAGGGTATGAGCAGTTCTTC. Residues: CASSQDAGTGYEQFF.

This clonotype appeared many times. This chain connects TRBV6-5 to TRBJ2-1, with a tentative D call TRBD2 (5 bases). The V gene's germline CDR1 is MNHEY and CDR2 SVGAGI. V dropped 0 bases and J dropped 7 bases, with 16 bases sitting between them. The CDR3 spans 16 residues. CDR3 region: CASSYSPGAVTNEQFF. CDR3 in DNA: TGTGCCAGCAGTTACTCCCCAGGAGCGGTTACGAATGAGCAGTTCTTC.

Ten or more counts support this clonotype. The rearrangement uses TRBV12-3 or TRBV12-4 and TRBJ1-5, with no clear D. The length of the CDR3 is 14 residues. The V end lost 3 bases, the J end lost 1 base, and 7 bases lay between the germline ends. CDR3 region: CASSFWESNQPQHF. CDR3 nucleotide sequence: TGTGCCAGCAGTTTCTGGGAAAGCAATCAGCCCCAGCATTTT.

J is TRBJ2-4 and V is TRBV5-1; the D is unclear. Between the trimmed V and J ends, which lost 4 bases and 1 base, there was a span of 15 bases. This CDR3 region has 16 residues. Germline V gene sequence: CDR1 SGHRS, CDR2 YFSETQ. The chain's CDR3 is CASSPGTRTAKNIQYF. In nucleotides, the CDR3 is TGCGCCAGCAGCCCGGGCACCCGAACGGCCAAAAACATTCAGTACTTC.